This T cell receptor beta chain was sequenced for a study of shared clonotypes between healthy human individuals. Study-wide results and limits: As a rule, naive subsets had a larger estimated richness than memory subsets.

Free of recent acute infections or vaccinations, the donors were healthy HIV-negative adults. A CD45RA+ naive subset and a CD45RA-negative memory subset were split from CD4+ cells. TCRdb keeps only in-frame clones here, not all; method: immunoSEQ multiplex PCR. Of over a million clones in the sample, approximately 98.5% are singletons; the top ten hold around 0.33%. Details on this clone: Its antigen is unknown.

Sample: naive CD4+ T cells sorted from blood. Subset indicated: CD45RA+ positively selected. This receptor was obtained from a man aged 25-40 years in good health.

This CDR3 reads CASSYLDSSSSYEQYF. The CDR3 coding sequence is TGTGCCAGCAGCTATTTGGACAGCTCAAGCTCCTACGAGCAGTACTTC. V and J are TRBV14 and TRBJ2-7, with D tentatively TRBD1 (6 bases). The germline V gene encodes CDR1 SGHDN and CDR2 FVKESK. Deletions cut 5 bases from V and 0 bases from J, with 17 bases between. This CDR3 is 16 amino acids long. The whole variable domain, remainder taken from reference TRBV14 and TRBJ2-7, is EAGVTQFPSHSVIEKGQTVTLRCDPISGHDNLYWYRRVMGKEIKFLLHFVKESKQDESGMPNNRFLAERTGGTYSTLKVQPAELEDSGVYFCASSYLDSSSSYEQYFGPGTRLTVT.